This TCR beta chain was sequenced in a study of T cell responses to AZD1222 COVID-19 vaccine (dated by TCRdb to about 2021). Notes on the research overall: Because spike-specific TCR depth and breadth did not differ between the two schedules, AZD1222 recipients who got a second dose at roughly 4 weeks were pooled with those who got a second dose at roughly 12 weeks. Trial participants were enrolled by age into subgroups of 18-55, 56-69 and 70-plus years, and around 150, 28 and 57 TCR-sequenced participants, respectively, were included in these subgroups. TCR sequencing was performed for roughly 250 trial participants, of whom roughly 200 were given two doses of AZD1222 and some 25 were given two doses of MenACWY control vaccine. Findings and caveats that apply to the study as a whole: The 56-69-year group was small, and its depth increase did not reach significance, likely because of low power. The whole spike protein was spanned by vaccine-associated CD4 TCRs, and dominant responses were seen in regions 160-218 and 743-854. Conclusions about previously exposed vaccinees are limited because only five to seven AZD1222 recipients were SARS-CoV-2 seropositive at baseline. Because no day 14 peak-response samples were available, repertoires were characterized only after the peak T cell response. Epitopes outside the regions mutated in the B.1.351 and B.1.1.7 variants were reportedly recognized by nearly half of the unique spike-specific TCRs. Participants were mostly white British, with more females than males. The authors suggested clonal diversity may have been underestimated. After two AZD1222 doses, spike-specific TCR breadth and depth were significantly higher than at day 0 and than in MenACWY recipients.

As concerns this clone: Its cognate antigen has yet to be identified. Base qualities were left out, and no much larger clone turns up one base away.

The CDR3 regions of human TCRbeta chains were subjected to immunosequencing. As for how the authors treated the data: Repertoire TCRs were checked for matches against a reference library of SARS-CoV-2-specific TCRs that had been generated using the MIRA antigen-specificity platform. Breadth meant the fraction of unique TCRs that were SARS-CoV-2-associated, whereas depth meant the fraction of total T cells that were SARS-CoV-2-associated. Each spike-specific TCR was assigned to its reactive spike region and to a CD4 or CD8 class using the MIRA data. Log10-transformed breadth and depth values were compared by one-way ANOVA with Sidak's multiple comparisons tests. The immuneACCESS repertoire file appears here via TCRdb, limited to in-frame rearrangements. These files lack a portion of the clones; in checked studies, under half of the deficit traces to unresolved V genes, and the cause of the others is not known. V and J calls and clone size are as listed in that table; D and trimming were resolved from the DNA. The sample yields about 72,000 clones; approximately 90% were counted once. The ten largest clones represent 2% to 2.5% of the sample.

CDR3 length: 14 amino acids, cysteine to phenylalanine. Solely the CDR3 DNA is kept, with 42 bases framed from the first base. The germline V gene encodes CDR1 SGHTA and CDR2 FQGNSA. Trimming takes 5 bases from V and 6 bases from J, and the germline ends sit 14 bases apart. The time point label, read with the paper, signifies: baseline before first vaccination. Samples from vaccinated people were obtained from the UK trials COV001 and COV002, which included a single-blind randomized controlled phase 2/3 trial of AZD1222 (ChAdOx1 nCoV-19) in healthy adults. Trial participant PBMC samples were collected at day 0 and day 28 after the second dose for TCRbeta chain sequencing.

The V and J segments used are TRBV7-2 and TRBJ1-5; perhaps TRBD1 is the D gene, with 5 bases matching. The receptor comes from an adult in good health. The sample in question was peripheral blood, obtained on day 0 of AZD1222 vaccination. The nucleotide sequence is given as TGTGCCAGCAGCGAAAGCGGGGGATTTCAGCCCCAGCATTTT. Its coded protein is CASSESGGFQPQHF.